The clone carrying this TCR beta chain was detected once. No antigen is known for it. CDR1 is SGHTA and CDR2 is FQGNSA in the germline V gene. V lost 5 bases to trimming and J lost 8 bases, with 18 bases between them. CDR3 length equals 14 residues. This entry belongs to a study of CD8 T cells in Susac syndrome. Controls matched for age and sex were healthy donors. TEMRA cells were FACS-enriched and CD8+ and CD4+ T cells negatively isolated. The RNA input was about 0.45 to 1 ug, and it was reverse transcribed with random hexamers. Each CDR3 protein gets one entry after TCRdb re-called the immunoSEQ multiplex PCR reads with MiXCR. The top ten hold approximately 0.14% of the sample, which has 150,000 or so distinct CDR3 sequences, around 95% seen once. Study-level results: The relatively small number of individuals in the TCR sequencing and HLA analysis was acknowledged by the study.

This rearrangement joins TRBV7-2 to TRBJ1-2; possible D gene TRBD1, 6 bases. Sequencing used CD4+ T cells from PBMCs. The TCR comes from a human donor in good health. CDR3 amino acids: CASSPKGGGLGYTF. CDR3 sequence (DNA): TGTGCCAGCAGCCCCAAAGGCGGGGGGCTAGGCTACACCTTC.